This record looks at one TCR beta chain sequence and its context. A much bigger clone sits one base away, suggesting this may be a read error. Naive CD8 T cells were sorted as CD8+CD4-CCR7+CD45RA+. TCRdb reanalysed the PCR reads using MiXCR and keeps one entry per CDR3 protein. The profile shows 70,000 to 95,000 distinct CDR3 sequences, around 20% of them singletons. CDR1 and CDR2 from the germline V gene are SGHAT and FQNNGV. This CDR3 has 15 amino acids. The sample belongs to a study of molecular identifiers for immune sequencing clone quantification. This clonotype originated in a human donor in good health. Some libraries in this study had Jurkat cell RNA spiked in. This rearrangement joins TRBV11-2 to TRBJ1-4, with TRBD1 matching over 7 bases. Sequenced input: naive CD8+ T cells from blood, with Jurkat cell RNA spiked in. Subset of the sample: FACS-sorted CD8+CD4-CCR7+CD45RA+ naive T cells. The CDR3, as DNA: TGTGCCAACAGCTCAGGAGGGGGCCTTAATGAAAAACTGTTTTTT. Translation gives CANSSGGGLNEKLFF.